The following is a T cell receptor beta chain sequence with its context. Original data processing: Using reference gene primer amplification, nucleated cell counts were estimated. TCRdb's table, derived via immunoSEQ multiplex PCR, lists solely in-frame clones and lacks some. From that table come the V and J calls and clone size; the DNA was used to work out D and trimming. The repertoire holds a few hundred thousand clones, about 88% seen once, with approximately 1% in the top ten. The ends lost 1 base at V and 9 bases at J; junction bases unmatched: 14. Germline loops: CDR1 LGHNA, CDR2 YSLEER. The CDR3 is 16 residues long. The participants were between about 18 and 100 years old and came from 20 to 30 US areas. Categorization into cohorts depended on clinical history that participants reported. The data originate from a study of blood T cell repertoires in COVID-19. At the level of the study: Sources were T cells, B-cell-depleted T cells, or PBMCs; the material itself was cDNA or gDNA.

The chain uses TRBV4-3 and TRBJ2-5; 7 bases agree with TRBD1. What was sequenced was PBMCs or T cells enriched from blood (not recorded which). This receptor was taken from a woman younger than 45 who had recovered from COVID-19. As DNA, the CDR3 is TGCGCCAGCAGCCAAGGGACCGGGACAGTTTCTAGGGCCCAGTACTTC. This codes for CASSQGTGTVSRAQYF.